One and the same sample provided the 14 T cell receptor beta chains below, sequenced in a study of cytomegalovirus exposure and HLA in healthy donors. Primers: 60 Vbeta forward and 13 Jbeta reverse. TCRdb keeps only in-frame clones here, not all; method: immunoSEQ multiplex PCR. The data contain 150,000 to 250,000 clones, around 83% of them singletons. Source material: PBMCs. These TCRs come from a woman in her 50s in good health and CMV-seropositive.

This clone was detected once. The rearrangement uses TRBV30 and TRBJ2-5; TRBD1 aligns across 7 bases. V shed 0 bases, J shed 6 bases, and the junction held 10 bases outside the gene matches. The CDR3 runs 15 residues. Germline V gives CDR1 GTSNPN, CDR2 SVGIG (reference sequence). The CDR3 sequence: CAWSVQLGGAKTQYF. CDR3 sequence (DNA): TGTGCCTGGAGTGTACAATTAGGGGGCGCGAAGACCCAGTACTTC.

This chain connects TRBV7-2 to TRBJ2-1; tentative D call: TRBD2 (5 bases). Germline V gene data show CDR1 as SGHTA and CDR2 as FQGNSA. Deletions cut 2 bases from V and 7 bases from J, with 12 bases between. The CDR3 is 14 amino acids. CDR3: CASSLPGNWNEQFF. The CDR3 DNA reads as TGTGCCAGCAGCTTACCGGGGAATTGGAATGAGCAGTTCTTC.

The gene calls are TRBV2 and TRBJ2-7; no clear D gene. This CDR3 contains 13 residues. V gave up 5 bases and J gave up 0 bases, with 8 bases separating them. Looked up from germline, CDR1 is SNHLY and CDR2 is FYNNEI. The CDR3 loop reads CASSTVPSYEQYF. The CDR3 region has the DNA TGTGCCAGCAGTACAGTACCCTCCTACGAGCAGTACTTC.

The rearrangement uses TRBV7-2 and TRBJ2-1; the match to TRBD2 covers 7 bases. Looked up from germline, CDR1 is SGHTA and CDR2 is FQGNSA. With V trimmed by 5 bases and J by 4 bases, 8 bases remained unmatched. The CDR3 totals 15 residues. CDR3 nucleotides: TGTGCCAGCAGCGTCGAGCGGGGCAGGTACAATGAGCAGTTCTTC. It encodes CASSVERGRYNEQFF.

J is TRBJ2-1 and V is TRBV5-1, with TRBD2 matching 11 bases. The germline V gene has CDR1 SGHRS and CDR2 YFSETQ. The length of the CDR3 is 15 residues. V was clipped by 4 bases and J by 4 bases; unmatched bases: 4. The CDR3 is CASSPLAGAYNEQFF. The CDR3 nucleotides read TGCGCCAGCAGCCCACTAGCGGGAGCTTACAATGAGCAGTTCTTC.

This CDR3 is CASSIGSAASGGTDTQYF. CDR3 nucleotide sequence: TGTGCCAGTAGTATAGGGTCCGCGGCTAGCGGGGGCACAGATACGCAGTATTTT. The chain combines TRBV19 with TRBJ2-3; 9 bases are a match to TRBD2. In germline, CDR1 is LNHDA, CDR2 SQIVND (reference sequence). The V segment lost 1 base and the J segment 1 base; nucleotides outside the gene matches: 9. The CDR3 has 18 amino acids.

The rearrangement uses TRBV4-1 and TRBJ2-1; 12 bases line up with TRBD2. Germline V gives CDR1 MGHRA, CDR2 YSYEKL. Trimming cost V 1 base and J 7 bases; bases outside gene matches: 8. The CDR3 is made up of 17 amino acids. This CDR3 is CASSQGGLAGLRNEQFF. For the CDR3, the DNA is TGCGCCAGCAGCCAAGGGGGACTAGCGGGCCTGAGGAATGAGCAGTTCTTC.

This clone occurred once. The gene calls are TRBV29-1 and TRBJ2-3; 7 bases are a match to TRBD2. V shed 8 bases and J 0 bases; nucleotides not matched to a gene: 11. Germline V gene data show CDR1 as SQVTM and CDR2 as ANQGSEA. The CDR3 has 15 residues. In nucleotides, the CDR3 is TGCAGCATTGGAAGTGGCGGGAGAAGCACAGATACGCAGTATTTT. Protein product: CSIGSGGRSTDTQYF.

The chain is built from TRBV5-1 and TRBJ2-5; D gene unclear. This CDR3 is 13 amino acids long. Germline-derived CDR1 and CDR2 are SGHRS and YFSETQ. V was clipped by 0 bases and J by 3 bases, with 6 bases between them. CDR3 sequence: CASSLDTEETQYF. In DNA form, the CDR3 reads TGCGCCAGCAGCTTGGACACAGAAGAGACCCAGTACTTC.

The chain has TRBV6-5 and TRBJ1-6; weak D call: TRBD1 (6 bases). Trimming took off 0 bases at V and 7 bases at J, with 13 bases between the two ends. The CDR3 runs to 16 residues. The germline V gene encodes CDR1 MNHEY and CDR2 SVGAGI. The CDR3 loop is CASSYSTATGNSPLHF. The CDR3 region has the DNA TGTGCCAGCAGTTACTCGACGGCCACAGGGAATTCACCCCTCCACTTT.

The gene calls are TRBV4-1 and TRBJ2-5, with 13 bases identical to TRBD2. This CDR3 has 16 residues. The ends lost 1 base at V and 5 bases at J; junction bases unmatched: 4. Germline V gene lookup returns CDR1 MGHRA and CDR2 YSYEKL. The CDR3 DNA reads TGCGCCAGCAGCCAAGTAGGACTAGCGGGAGTCGAGACCCAGTACTTC. It translates to CASSQVGLAGVETQYF.

The V gene is TRBV14, the J gene TRBJ1-4; D ambiguous. The CDR3 has 14 amino acids. Trimming took 2 bases from V and 8 from J, leaving 12 bases between them. Per the germline V gene, CDR1 is SGHDN and CDR2 is FVKESK. CDR3 residues: CASSQPGIGEKLFF. Here the CDR3 DNA reads TGTGCCAGCAGCCAACCGGGGATCGGGGAAAAACTGTTTTTT.

This clone has more than one count but fewer than ten. The chain has TRBV19 and TRBJ1-2; no clear D. Looked up from germline, CDR1 is LNHDA and CDR2 is SQIVND (reference sequence). The CDR3 is made up of 14 amino acids. V dropped 7 bases and J dropped 4 bases, with 16 bases sitting between them. In DNA form, the CDR3 reads TGTGCCAGTAAGGCCCCAATACTAACCTATGGCTACACCTTC. Translation gives CASKAPILTYGYTF.

This chain connects TRBV5-1 to TRBJ2-7; 9 positions match TRBD2. The V segment lost 4 bases and the J segment 6 bases; nucleotides outside the gene matches: 2. The CDR3 is 12 residues long. Per germline, CDR1 SGHRS and CDR2 YFSETQ. Here the CDR3 reads CASSEAGGEQYF. The DNA of the CDR3 is TGCGCCAGCAGCGAAGCGGGGGGCGAGCAGTACTTC.